This T cell receptor beta chain was captured by sequencing in a study of blood T cell repertoires in COVID-19. Overall study context: PBMCs, B-cell-depleted T cells, or T cells provided the cDNA or gDNA that made up the material.

Measured with immunoSEQ multiplex PCR; TCRdb has only the in-frame clones, and not every one. This sample has under 300,000 clones; under 95% occur once, and the top ten carry about 2.5%. Sequenced: PBMCs or T cells enriched from blood (not recorded which). The sequence came from a woman between 40 and 50 years old with acute COVID-19.

CDR3 loop: CASSSISSGRATYNEQFF. The CDR3, as DNA: TGTGCCAGCAGCTCGATTTCTAGCGGGAGAGCAACCTACAATGAGCAGTTCTTC. This chain links TRBV7-9 with TRBJ2-1, with 10 bases fitting TRBD2. Germline-derived CDR1 and CDR2 are SEHNR and FQNEAQ (reference sequence). CDR3 size: 18 residues. J was trimmed by 2 bases and V by 4 bases; bases with no gene match: 11.